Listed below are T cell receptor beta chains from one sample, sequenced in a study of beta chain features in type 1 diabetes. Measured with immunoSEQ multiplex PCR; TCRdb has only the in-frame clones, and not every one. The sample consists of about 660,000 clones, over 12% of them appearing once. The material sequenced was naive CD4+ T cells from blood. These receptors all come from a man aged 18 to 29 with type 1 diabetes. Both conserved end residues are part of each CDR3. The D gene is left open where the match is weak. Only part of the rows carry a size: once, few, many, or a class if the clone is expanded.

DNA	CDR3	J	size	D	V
TGCGCCAGCCAGGGGGCAGCGAACACCGGGGAGCTGTTTTTT	CASQGAANTGELFF	TRBJ2-2	-	TRBD1	TRBV5-1
TGTGCCAGCAGCTTAGAAGTAGGGGTGAACACTGAAGCTTTCTTT	CASSLEVGVNTEAFF	TRBJ1-1	few	-	TRBV11-1
TGTGCCAGTACCCAGACAGGGGGCGTTAATTCACCCCTCCACTTT	CASTQTGGVNSPLHF	TRBJ1-6	few	TRBD1	TRBV19
TGTGCCAGCAGCCTATCAGGGGGCGTAGAGACCCAGTACTTC	CASSLSGGVETQYF	TRBJ2-5	few	TRBD1	TRBV7-2
TGTGCCAGCAGTCGAGGGGTCACCGGGGAGCTGTTTTTT	CASSRGVTGELFF	TRBJ2-2	-	-	TRBV25-1
TGCGCCAGCAGCTTGGAGAGCTTACGCAAGACCCAGTACTTC	CASSLESLRKTQYF	TRBJ2-5	-	-	TRBV5-1
TGTGCCAGCAGCGTAGCATCCGGGACAGGTGATGAAAAACTGTTTTTT	CASSVASGTGDEKLFF	TRBJ1-4	few	TRBD1	TRBV9
TGTGCCAGCTCACCGGGGAGAGCCTACGAGCAGTACTTC	CASSPGRAYEQYF	TRBJ2-7	-	-	TRBV18
TGTGCCAGCAGCCCCCCTGGGCGGAACACTGAAGCTTTCTTT	CASSPPGRNTEAFF	TRBJ1-1	few	-	TRBV5-4
TGCAGCGTTCGAGGAGAATCGGCATCGGCAGCATCGCTTTACTATGGCTACACCTTC	CSVRGESASAASLYYGYTF	TRBJ1-2	few	-	TRBV29-1
TGTGCCTGGAGTGTAGTGGACCACGGCGGGCCCCAGTACTTC	CAWSVVDHGGPQYF	TRBJ2-5	-	-	TRBV30
TGTGCCAGCAGTGGGATGAGGGGGGACGTAGGCGTACAGCCCCAGCATTTT	CASSGMRGDVGVQPQHF	TRBJ1-5	few	-	TRBV25-1
TGTGCCAGCGTCCCTAGCGCGAACACTGAAGCTTTCTTT	CASVPSANTEAFF	TRBJ1-1	-	-	TRBV7-9
TGTGCCAGCAGTCCCCCGGCCCCCGGGGAGCTGTTTTTT	CASSPPAPGELFF	TRBJ2-2	few	-	TRBV6-5
TGTGCCAGCAGCTCTATAGCAGACATCCGAGGGAATCAGCCCCAGCATTTT	CASSSIADIRGNQPQHF	TRBJ1-5	few	-	TRBV28
TGTGCCTGGAGTCGTACAGATACGCAGTATTTT	CAWSRTDTQYF	TRBJ2-3	-	-	TRBV30
TGTGCCAGCAGTGAAGGGCCCAGTTTCGAGCAGTACTTC	CASSEGPSFEQYF	TRBJ2-7	-	-	TRBV6-1
TGTGCCACCAGCAGAGTAGCCCAGTTTGAAACCTACGAGCAGTACTTC	CATSRVAQFETYEQYF	TRBJ2-7	few	-	TRBV15
TGTGCCAGCAGTGAAGGGGCATCCAAGGGAGAGACCCAGTACTTC	CASSEGASKGETQYF	TRBJ2-5	few	-	TRBV9
TGTGCCAGCAGTCCGAAGACAGGGAGGGACGAGCAGTACTTC	CASSPKTGRDEQYF	TRBJ2-7	-	-	TRBV27
TGTGCCAGCAGCCGCGGACAGGGGGGAACCGGGGAGCTGTTTTTT	CASSRGQGGTGELFF	TRBJ2-2	-	TRBD1	TRBV27
TGCGCCAGCAGCTTATTTGATACGCAGTATTTT	CASSLFDTQYF	TRBJ2-3	few	-	TRBV5-1
TGTGCCTGGAGCGCCATCGGGAGGCCGCTCTCCTACAATGAGCAGTTCTTC	CAWSAIGRPLSYNEQFF	TRBJ2-1	few	TRBD2	TRBV30
TGTGCCAGCAGCGTACCCTTAGCGGGAGGGGAGACCCAGTACTTC	CASSVPLAGGETQYF	TRBJ2-5	few	TRBD2	TRBV9
TGTGCCAGTAGTACCGCAGACAGGGGAAACTATGGCTACACCTTC	CASSTADRGNYGYTF	TRBJ1-2	-	TRBD1	TRBV19
TGTGCCACCAGCAGAGAACGCGGGGGGCTACAAGAGACCCAGTACTTC	CATSRERGGLQETQYF	TRBJ2-5	-	TRBD2	TRBV15
TGCAGTGCGCGGAACAGGGATACGCAGTATTTT	CSARNRDTQYF	TRBJ2-3	-	-	TRBV20-1
TGTGCCAGCAGTGACGGGAGACTAGCGGGGGCCCTCCAGGAGACCCAGTACTTC	CASSDGRLAGALQETQYF	TRBJ2-5	-	TRBD2	TRBV2
TGCAGCGTTTCTTCAGGGGGTCATGGCTACACCTTC	CSVSSGGHGYTF	TRBJ1-2	few	TRBD1	TRBV29-1
TGTGCCAGCAGCTTAGCAGGGGGCAACGGGGAGCTGTTTTTT	CASSLAGGNGELFF	TRBJ2-2	few	TRBD1	TRBV7-2
TGCAGCGTTGAAGGGCCCCGGGGGTTGTCTTCCTCCTACGAGCAGTACTTC	CSVEGPRGLSSSYEQYF	TRBJ2-7	few	-	TRBV29-1
TGTGCCAGCAGGAGAGTCCAGGGGTGGGACAATGAGCAGTTCTTC	CASRRVQGWDNEQFF	TRBJ2-1	-	-	TRBV11-2
TGTGCCAGCAGCAGTGGACAGGGTGGAGATACGCAGTATTTT	CASSSGQGGDTQYF	TRBJ2-3	-	TRBD1	TRBV5-6
TGTGCCAGCAGCTTAGTCGGGTACTTCGACTACAATGAGCAGTTCTTC	CASSLVGYFDYNEQFF	TRBJ2-1	few	-	TRBV7-2
TGTGCCAGCAGCTTTAGCGGGAGCAGCTCCTACGAGCAGTACTTC	CASSFSGSSSYEQYF	TRBJ2-7	-	TRBD2	TRBV5-6
TGCGCCAGCAGTCAACCAGGGAGCTATGGCTACACCTTC	CASSQPGSYGYTF	TRBJ1-2	-	-	TRBV23-1
TGTGCCAGCAATTATGTAGGCACGGGGACCGGGGAGCTGTTTTTT	CASNYVGTGTGELFF	TRBJ2-2	-	-	TRBV25-1
TGTGCCAGCAGCTTTCTATTTCAGCCCCAGCATTTT	CASSFLFQPQHF	TRBJ1-5	-	-	TRBV7-9
TGTGCCAGCAGCTTAGCGGTCAGGGGAGGCGGCTACACCTTC	CASSLAVRGGGYTF	TRBJ1-2	few	-	TRBV7-9
TGTGCCAGCAGCGCCGGAGACACCATATATTTT	CASSAGDTIYF	TRBJ1-3	few	-	TRBV9
TGTGCCAGCAGCACCCCCGGGACAGCTAACTATGGCTACACCTTC	CASSTPGTANYGYTF	TRBJ1-2	-	TRBD1	TRBV7-3
TGTGCCAGCAGCGTCGGACAGGGAGACAATGAGCAGTTCTTC	CASSVGQGDNEQFF	TRBJ2-1	-	TRBD1	TRBV7-9
TGTGCCAGCAGTGCTAGCGGGAGGCATTACAATGAGCAGTTCTTC	CASSASGRHYNEQFF	TRBJ2-1	-	TRBD2	TRBV25-1
TGCGCCAGCGAGGCTGACGGACATATGAACACTGAAGCTTTCTTT	CASEADGHMNTEAFF	TRBJ1-1	few	-	TRBV10-1
TGTGCCAGCAGTCTCACACGGGAAGAGTCACCCCTCCACTTT	CASSLTREESPLHF	TRBJ1-6	few	-	TRBV27
TGTGCCAGCAGCCCCCTGACAATAGCCAAAAACATTCAGTACTTC	CASSPLTIAKNIQYF	TRBJ2-4	-	-	TRBV7-2
TGCAGCGTTATGGCTAGCGGGAGTTACTGGACCGGGGAGCTGTTTTTT	CSVMASGSYWTGELFF	TRBJ2-2	few	TRBD2	TRBV29-1
TGTGCCTGGAACGGCGAGGGGGCCGGGGGCAATCAGCCCCAGCATTTT	CAWNGEGAGGNQPQHF	TRBJ1-5	-	TRBD1	TRBV30
TGTGCCAGCAGCTCGGGAGCGCCTAGCTCCTACGAGCAGTACTTC	CASSSGAPSSYEQYF	TRBJ2-7	once	-	TRBV28
TGTGCCAGTAGTCGTACCGGGACAGAAAAAGAGACCCAGTACTTC	CASSRTGTEKETQYF	TRBJ2-5	-	TRBD1	TRBV19
TGCGCCAGCAGGTTGTGGGAGGGCCGCAATGAGCAGTTCTTC	CASRLWEGRNEQFF	TRBJ2-1	few	TRBD2	TRBV4-1
TGCAGCGTCCCGAACGGGGGACTCCGGCAGCAGCCCCAGCATTTT	CSVPNGGLRQQPQHF	TRBJ1-5	few	-	TRBV29-1